This entry lists 29 T cell receptor beta chains sequenced from one sample in a study of regulatory T cells in long-lasting Graves disease. Construction of TCR beta libraries relied on iRepertoire HTBI primers and on Arm-PCR targeting CDR3 regions. One entry per CDR3 protein, called by TCRdb with MiXCR from the multiplex PCR reads. The sample lists some 490,000 distinct CDR3 sequences, 12% occurring once. Time point defined: newly diagnosed GD, antithyroid drugs for less than 3 months. RNA from PBMCs was the source of the TCR library. Another study also made use of these data, one on T cells in Graves' hyperthyroidism and ophthalmopathy.

Sample: peripheral blood mononuclear cells (PBMCs), taken at new diagnosis, from a patient treated with antithyroid drugs. The receptors derive from a woman aged 25 to 39 with Graves disease.

This rearrangement joins TRBV4-1 to TRBJ2-1, with D maybe TRBD2 (5 bases). The germline V gene encodes CDR1 MGHRA and CDR2 YSYEKL. V lost 0 bases and J 10 bases, leaving 16 bases between the germline ends. This CDR3 region has 15 residues. The CDR3: CASSQDRGPTGEQFF. The CDR3 DNA reads as TGCGCCAGCAGCCAAGATCGAGGCCCCACGGGGGAGCAGTTCTTC.

This clonotype was observed at least ten times. The V and J genes are TRBV12-3 or TRBV12-4 and TRBJ2-2; the match to TRBD1 covers 7 bases. The CDR3 covers 15 residues. V dropped 4 bases and J dropped 0; count of bases not matched to a gene: 2. The CDR3 DNA sequence: TGTGCCAGCAGTTCGCAGGGGGCGAACACCGGGGAGCTGTTTTTT. Protein sequence: CASSSQGANTGELFF.

This clonotype was seen a few times. A clone one base away is much larger, so this may be a read error. The V and J genes are TRBV7-2 and TRBJ2-7, with D unresolved. CDR1 and CDR2 (germline): SGHTA, FQGNSA. This CDR3 has 15 amino acids. Here the CDR3 DNA reads TGTGCCAGCAGCTATAGGGCCGTGGGGTCCTACGAGCGGTACTTC. Protein: CASSYRAVGSYERYF.

Points on this clonotype: The junction departs from the called germline gene at one end, perhaps through a read error. The genes are TRBV29-1 and TRBJ2-1; D uncertain. In germline, CDR1 is SQVTM, CDR2 ANQGSEA. The CDR3 consists of 12 residues. The CDR3 protein is CSVETRYDEQFF. CDR3 nucleotide sequence: TGCAGCGTTGAAACCCGCTACGATGAGCAGTTCTTC.

This clonotype has ten or more counts. The chain employs TRBV5-1 and TRBJ2-1; D may be TRBD1 (6 bases). Germline V gene lookup returns CDR1 SGHRS and CDR2 YFSETQ. The V end was cut by 0 bases, the J end by 5 bases, with 12 bases between. The CDR3 is 15 amino acids. This chain's CDR3 is CASSLAPGTHNEQFF. For the CDR3, the DNA is TGCGCCAGCAGCTTGGCTCCCGGGACACACAATGAGCAGTTCTTC.

This chain joins TRBV9 and TRBJ1-2; D is unresolved. Germline V lookup: CDR1 SGDLS, CDR2 YYNGEE. V was shortened by 0 bases and J by 0 bases, with 3 bases between the two germline ends. The CDR3 is 13 residues long. DNA of the CDR3: TGTGCCAGCAGCGTAGGTTCTAACTATGGCTACACCTTC. Translation: CASSVGSNYGYTF.

This clonotype was seen repeatedly, ten times or more. The chain recombines TRBV5-1 with TRBJ1-1; 11 bases align to TRBD1. This CDR3 region has 15 residues. Germline assignment: CDR1 SGHRS and CDR2 YFSETQ. The J segment lost 4 bases and the V segment lost 3 bases, leaving 5 bases of the junction unmatched. CDR3 in amino acids: CASSWGQGVGTEAFF. The CDR3 coding sequence is TGCGCCAGCAGCTGGGGACAGGGGGTGGGCACTGAAGCTTTCTTT.

The rearrangement joins TRBV19 to TRBJ2-3; 7 nucleotides line up with TRBD1. The CDR3 covers 12 residues. The junction had 4 bases not matched to a gene; V was cut back by 7 bases and J by 6 bases. Germline CDR1 is LNHDA and CDR2 is SQIVND (reference sequence). CDR3 DNA: TGTGCCAGTACCCGACAGGGCGATACGCAGTATTTT. Amino acid sequence: CASTRQGDTQYF. The complete variable domain, with remaining parts taken from reference TRBV19 and TRBJ2-3, reads DGGITQSPKYLFRKEGQNVTLSCEQNLNHDAMYWYRQDPGQGLRLIYYSQIVNDFQKGDIAEGYSVSREKKESFPLTVTSAQKNPTAFYLCASTRQGDTQYFGPGTRLTVL.

The V call is TRBV7-3, the J call TRBJ2-2; 11 bases are a match to TRBD2. Unmatched junction bases numbered 10, after V lost 5 bases and J lost 5 bases. CDR1 SGHTA and CDR2 FQGTGA come from the germline V gene. The CDR3 sequence is 17 residues long. The CDR3 here is CASSPTASGRKTGELFF. The DNA of the CDR3 is TGTGCCAGCAGCCCCACCGCTAGCGGGAGGAAAACCGGGGAGCTGTTTTTT.

This clonotype occurred a few times. The chain carries TRBV7-8 and TRBJ1-5, with 8 positions matching TRBD1. The length of the CDR3 is 16 residues. V lost 5 bases to trimming and J lost 4 bases; unmatched junction nucleotides: 10. From germline, CDR1 is SGHVS and CDR2 FQNEAQ. CDR3 sequence: CASSLSRTGINQPQHF. The DNA of the CDR3 is TGTGCCAGCAGCCTAAGCAGGACAGGGATTAATCAGCCCCAGCATTTT.

This clonotype was picked up a small number of times. The chain combines TRBV7-2 with TRBJ2-7; no definite D call. The CDR3 has 16 amino acids. Germline CDR1 reads SGHTA; CDR2 reads FQGNSA. Trimming took off 1 base at V and 3 bases at J, with 16 bases between the two ends. DNA of the CDR3: TGTGCCAGCAGCTTAGATCAGTTGAGTGTAGGCTACGAGCAGTACTTC. It translates to CASSLDQLSVGYEQYF.

At least ten counts were recorded for this clonotype. The rearrangement uses TRBV20-1 and TRBJ2-2; the match to TRBD2 covers 10 bases. The CDR3 length is 16 residues. V trimming: 3 bases; J trimming: 5 bases; junction bases outside the gene matches: 9. The germline V gene has CDR1 DFQATT and CDR2 SNEGSKA (reference sequence). This chain's CDR3 is CSASSGRNPITGELFF. The CDR3 nucleotides are TGCAGTGCTAGTAGCGGGAGGAACCCGATAACCGGGGAGCTGTTTTTT.

This clonotype was seen ten or more times. The chain uses TRBV7-9 and TRBJ2-1, with 11 bases matching TRBD2. Trimming at V came to 7 bases and at J to 0 bases, leaving 20 bases not matched to a gene. The V gene's germline CDR1 is SEHNR and CDR2 FQNEAQ (reference sequence). This CDR3 region has 21 residues. The CDR3 protein is CASTDPRGLAAARTSYNEQFF. In nucleotides, the CDR3 is TGTGCCAGCACCGATCCAAGGGGACTAGCGGCCGCAAGAACCTCCTACAATGAGCAGTTCTTC. The whole variable domain, filled in from reference TRBV7-9 and TRBJ2-1, reads DTGVSQNPRHKITKRGQNVTFRCDPISEHNRLYWYRQTLGQGPEFLTYFQNEAQLEKSRLLSDRFSAERPKGSFSTLEIQRTEQGDSAMYLCASTDPRGLAAARTSYNEQFFGPGTRLTVL.

The sample holds many counts of this clonotype. This sequence joins TRBV6-5 and TRBJ2-5; TRBD2 is a possible D gene (6 bases). With 2 bases removed from V and 3 bases from J, the gap between germline ends came to 13 bases. Germline CDR1 reads MNHEY; CDR2 reads SVGAGI. The CDR3 has 15 residues. CDR3 sequence: CASSYTGLAKETQYF. For the CDR3, the DNA is TGTGCCAGCAGTTACACGGGACTTGCTAAAGAGACCCAGTACTTC.

CDR3 region: CASSWGAQGEAFF. The CDR3 region has the DNA TGTGCCAGCAGCTGGGGGGCTCAGGGCGAAGCTTTCTTT. The chain couples TRBV5-6 to TRBJ1-1; possible D gene TRBD1, 6 bases. Germline V gives CDR1 SGHDT, CDR2 YYEEEE. Trimming pared 3 bases from V and 8 bases from J, leaving 14 bases between. This CDR3 spans 13 amino acids.

The chain links TRBV15 to TRBJ1-3; 9 nucleotides match TRBD1. Germline V gives CDR1 LNHNV, CDR2 YYDKDF (reference sequence). J lost 8 bases, V lost 1 base, and 6 bases had no gene match. The CDR3 spans 15 residues. The CDR3: CATSRGGTGRYTIYF. CDR3 nucleotide sequence: TGTGCCACCAGCAGAGGGGGGACAGGGCGCTACACCATATATTTT.

The chain employs TRBV7-2 and TRBJ1-6; TRBD1 matches 7 bases. CDR3 size: 13 residues. The trim removed 4 bases at V and 9 bases at J, leaving 3 bases unmatched. Germline V gene sequence: CDR1 SGHTA, CDR2 FQGNSA. The CDR3 sequence: CASSSRTGSPLHF. In DNA, the CDR3 is TGTGCCAGCAGCTCCAGGACAGGTTCACCCCTCCACTTT.

This clonotype was detected many times. V and J are TRBV28 and TRBJ2-6, with D possibly being TRBD2 (6 bases). The V and J ends lost 6 bases and 0 bases respectively, with 12 bases between them. The V gene's germline CDR1 is MDHEN and CDR2 SYDVKM. The CDR3 loop spans 16 amino acids. CDR3 sequence: CASSRLGGSGANVLTF. Here the CDR3 DNA reads TGTGCCAGCAGCCGCCTCGGGGGCTCTGGGGCCAACGTCCTGACTTTC.

The chain links TRBV5-6 to TRBJ2-1; D tentatively fits TRBD1 or TRBD2 (6 bases each). The CDR3 length is 14 residues. With 3 bases removed from V and 4 bases from J, the gap between germline ends came to 11 bases. Germline CDR1 is SGHDT and CDR2 is YYEEEE. As DNA, the CDR3 is TGTGCCAGCAGCTCCCGGGGGCGATACAATGAGCAGTTCTTC. This codes for CASSSRGRYNEQFF. The whole variable domain, filled in from reference TRBV5-6 and TRBJ2-1, reads DAGVTQSPTHLIKTRGQQVTLRCSPKSGHDTVSWYQQALGQGPQFIFQYYEEEERQRGNFPDRFSGHQFPNYSSELNVNALLLGDSALYLCASSSRGRYNEQFFGPGTRLTVL.

V gene TRBV12-3 or TRBV12-4 combines with J gene TRBJ2-5; the match to TRBD2 covers 11 bases. V dropped 6 bases and J dropped 5; count of bases not matched to a gene: 11. The length of the CDR3 is 16 residues. Written as DNA, the CDR3 is TGTGCCAGCAGCCCCGGGACTAGCGGAGGTGGGGAGACCCAGTACTTC. Its translation: CASSPGTSGGGETQYF.

This clonotype was recorded at least ten times. The genes are TRBV3-1 and TRBJ1-4, with D maybe TRBD1 (6 bases). CDR1 is LGHDT, CDR2 YNNKEL, per germline (reference sequence). Deletions cut 3 bases from V and 8 bases from J, with 13 bases between. The CDR3 consists of 14 residues. The CDR3, as DNA: TGTGCCAGCAGCCAGACCAATACAGGGGAAAAACTGTTTTTT. Translated: CASSQTNTGEKLFF.

The V gene is TRBV2, the J gene TRBJ2-1; D unresolved. CDR1 and CDR2 from the germline V gene are SNHLY and FYNNEI. V gave up 7 bases and J gave up 0 bases, with 13 bases separating them. The CDR3 covers 15 residues. CDR3 in amino acids: CASTKDTPSYNEQFF. The CDR3 DNA follows: TGTGCCAGCACTAAAGACACCCCCTCCTACAATGAGCAGTTCTTC.

This clonotype showed up many times. The gene calls are TRBV19 and TRBJ2-7, with 11 bases aligning to TRBD2. The germline gives CDR1 LNHDA, CDR2 SQIVND (reference sequence). The CDR3 contains 16 residues. Trimming at V came to 9 bases and at J to 4 bases, leaving 14 bases not matched to a gene. CDR3 in DNA: TGTGCCAGGGGTCTAGCGGGAGGCCCGGATGGGTACGAGCAGTACTTC. It translates to CARGLAGGPDGYEQYF.

The V call is TRBV20-1, the J call TRBJ1-2, with 8 bases matching TRBD1. The CDR3 is 17 residues long. J was trimmed by 8 bases and V by 3 bases; bases with no gene match: 20. Germline-derived CDR1 and CDR2 are DFQATT and SNEGSKA (reference sequence). DNA of the CDR3: TGCAGTGCTAGTGGCGGGAAGTATGCGACAGGGGCTGACGGCTACACCTTC. It translates to CSASGGKYATGADGYTF.

This sequence joins TRBV20-1 and TRBJ2-1; 8 nucleotides agree with TRBD2. Germline-derived CDR1 and CDR2 are DFQATT and SNEGSKA (reference sequence). This CDR3 comprises 18 residues. V shed 3 bases, J shed 10 bases, and the junction held 23 bases outside the gene matches. CDR3: CSASPRAGGGSFFGEQFF. CDR3 nucleotides: TGCAGTGCTAGCCCACGGGCGGGAGGAGGGAGTTTTTTCGGGGAGCAGTTCTTC.

This clonotype was observed a handful of times. The V gene is TRBV29-1, the J gene TRBJ1-1; D gene ambiguous. CDR1 is SQVTM, CDR2 ANQGSEA, per germline. Trimming took 6 bases from V and 1 from J, leaving 12 bases between them. This CDR3 is built from 13 residues. CDR3 nucleotides: TGCAGCGTGCGTCGAGATACGAACACTGAAGCTTTCTTT. Translation gives CSVRRDTNTEAFF.

This clonotype has a count of ten or more. V usage is TRBV6-2 or TRBV6-3 and J usage is TRBJ2-3; 7 bases fit TRBD1. With 0 bases clipped from V and 6 bases from J, the junction kept 9 bases outside the gene matches. The germline gives CDR1 MNHEY, CDR2 SVGEGT. There are 16 residues in the CDR3. DNA of the CDR3: TGTGCCAGCAGTTACTCGAGGGACAGAGGACGGGATACGCAGTATTTT. Translating it yields CASSYSRDRGRDTQYF.

Ten or more counts support this clonotype. The chain couples TRBV2 to TRBJ1-5; D gene ambiguous. CDR1 and CDR2 from the germline V gene are SNHLY and FYNNEI. V lost 5 bases to trimming and J lost 7 bases, with 15 bases between them. The CDR3 runs 14 residues. The chain's CDR3 is CASSLTGVGQPQHF. In DNA, the CDR3 is TGTGCCAGCAGTTTAACTGGGGTGGGCCAGCCCCAGCATTTT.

This clonotype has just a few counts. The chain couples TRBV19 to TRBJ2-1, with D possibly being TRBD1 (5 bases). The CDR3 is 14 residues long. Germline-derived CDR1 and CDR2 are LNHDA and SQIVND (reference sequence). The V end lost 5 bases, the J end lost 2 bases, and 10 bases lay between the germline ends. CDR3 in DNA: TGTGCCAGTAGTCGGATGGGGCCCTACAATGAGCAGTTCTTC. It translates to CASSRMGPYNEQFF.